The 8 T cell receptor beta chains reported below all come from one sample, sequenced in a study of graft-versus-host responses after intestinal transplantation. The plating included around 200,000 irradiated, violet-dye-labeled stimulator cells together with around 200,000 CFSE-labeled responder cells. Libraries were prepared by immunoSEQ multiplex PCR; TCRdb keeps only in-frame clonotypes and omits some of them. Here the sample spans 8,500 to 11,000 clones, about 35% being singletons. The sample in question was alloreactive CD8+ T cells from a mixed lymphocyte reaction culture, obtained before intestinal transplant. The subset denotes: CFSE-low proliferating T cells sorted from roughly six-day pre-transplant mixed lymphocyte reaction (GvH or HvG direction). The receptor source for this set is a human patient who received an intestinal transplant.

This clone is classed as medium-sized. This chain connects TRBV30 to TRBJ2-7; 9 bases line up with TRBD1. The CDR3 extends over 15 amino acids. The V and J ends lost 3 bases and 5 bases, in that order; junction bases with no gene match: 11. Germline V gives CDR1 GTSNPN, CDR2 SVGIG (reference sequence). The CDR3: CAWSISGTGFHEQYF. The CDR3 bases are TGTGCCTGGAGCATCAGCGGGACAGGGTTCCACGAGCAGTACTTC.

V usage is TRBV9 and J usage is TRBJ2-2; TRBD2 agrees at 7 bases. CDR3 length: 14 amino acids. Germline V gene data show CDR1 as SGDLS and CDR2 as YYNGEE. The V segment lost 1 base and the J segment 4 bases; nucleotides outside the gene matches: 1. The chain's CDR3 is CASSVWGGTGELFF. CDR3 nucleotides: TGTGCCAGCAGCGTATGGGGGGGCACCGGGGAGCTGTTTTTT.

This clone was detected only a few times. The V call is TRBV4-1, the J call TRBJ2-3; D possibly corresponds to TRBD2 (5 bases). This CDR3 region has 14 residues. CDR1 and CDR2 from the germline V gene are MGHRA and YSYEKL. Trimming shortened V by 0 bases and J by 3 bases, and 7 bases separated the two germline ends. The CDR3, as DNA: TGCGCCAGCAGCCAAGATCGGGGAACAGATACGCAGTATTTT. It translates to CASSQDRGTDTQYF.

This clone has only a few counts. J is TRBJ1-2 and V is TRBV2; 10 nucleotides agree with TRBD1. The CDR3 runs to 15 residues. With 3 bases clipped from V and 4 bases from J, the junction kept 5 bases outside the gene matches. Looked up from germline, CDR1 is SNHLY and CDR2 is FYNNEI. The CDR3 DNA reads as TGTGCCAGCAGTGAGACAGGGGGCAGTGGCTATGGCTACACCTTC. It codes for CASSETGGSGYGYTF.

The chain has TRBV21-1 and TRBJ1-2; the table's D gene call, TRBD1, was not cross checked with the DNA. TRBV21-1 is labeled a pseudogene. The CDR3 consists of 17 residues. The CDR3 loop reads CASSKEGDRGFNYGYTF. Here the CDR3 DNA reads TGTGCCAGCAGCAAAGAAGGAGACAGGGGGTTTAACTATGGCTACACCTTC.

The rearrangement joins TRBV19 to TRBJ2-1; 11 bases match TRBD2. The junction had 6 bases not matched to a gene; V was cut back by 1 base and J by 10 bases. Germline loops: CDR1 LNHDA, CDR2 SQIVND (reference sequence). This CDR3 is built from 15 residues. The CDR3 nucleotides read TGTGCCAGTAGTATAGGACTAGCGGGAATGAAGGAGCAGTTCTTC. This gives the protein CASSIGLAGMKEQFF.

This sequence joins TRBV5-1 and TRBJ2-1; D remains ambiguous. Germline CDR1 and CDR2: SGHRS and YFSETQ. The CDR3 consists of 14 residues. The V end was cut by 5 bases, the J end by 2 bases, with 11 bases between. DNA for the CDR3: TGCGCCAGCAGTTACCCGGGTACCTACAATGAGCAGTTCTTC. As protein: CASSYPGTYNEQFF.

The V call is TRBV2, the J call TRBJ2-5; D is possibly TRBD1 (5 bases). CDR3 length: 14 residues. Between the trimmed V and J ends, which lost 2 bases and 6 bases, there was a span of 13 bases. Germline V gene data show CDR1 as SNHLY and CDR2 as FYNNEI. As DNA, the CDR3 is TGTGCCAGCAGTGAAAGGTTAGGGGAACAGACCCAGTACTTC. Amino acid sequence: CASSERLGEQTQYF.